Sequencing of this TCR beta chain was carried out in a study of cytomegalovirus exposure and HLA in healthy donors. The germline V gene encodes CDR1 LNHDA and CDR2 SQIVND (reference sequence). The V segment lost 4 bases and the J segment 7 bases; nucleotides outside the gene matches: 6. The CDR3 extends over 15 amino acids. A multiplex PCR was run with 60 Vbeta primers and 13 Jbeta primers. TCRdb keeps only in-frame clones here, not all; method: immunoSEQ multiplex PCR. This repertoire includes approximately 170,000 clones. Comment on this clone: Its antigen is not known.

Study-level results: There were several of the most significant clusters that appeared linked to common viral pathogens in a later analysis.

The chain joins TRBV19 to TRBJ2-2; 10 nucleotides align to TRBD1. The clonotype originates from a young woman in good health and CMV-seropositive. The source material was PBMCs. The CDR3 DNA reads as TGTGCCAGTAGTACCCGGACAGGGGGAGGCGGGGAGCTGTTTTTT. This sequence encodes CASSTRTGGGGELFF.